Shown below are 15 T cell receptor beta chains from a single sample sequenced in a study of shared clonotypes between healthy human individuals. Clones were read by immunoSEQ multiplex PCR, and TCRdb kept only the in-frame ones, dropping some. Seen here are about 2.3 million clones, approximately 93% observed once, and the top ten hold 0.35% to 0.5%. Sequencing input: naive CD4+ T cells from PBMCs. The subset was: CD45RA+ positively selected. All receptors derive from a man aged 18 to 29 in good health. Some clones in this sample may be carry-over from other donors' samples.

The V and J genes are TRBV9 and TRBJ2-3; D is ambiguous. Trimming took off 0 bases at V and 3 bases at J, with 8 bases between the two ends. The CDR3 runs 14 residues. Germline V gives CDR1 SGDLS, CDR2 YYNGEE. The CDR3: CASSVVFPTDTQYF. The CDR3 nucleotides read TGTGCCAGCAGCGTAGTCTTTCCGACAGATACGCAGTATTTT.

This chain joins TRBV5-1 and TRBJ1-2; weak D call: TRBD1 (6 bases). The CDR3 is 15 residues long. Trimming stripped 3 bases from V and 4 bases from J, with 16 bases between. Germline V gene data show CDR1 as SGHRS and CDR2 as YFSETQ. The CDR3: CASSSGTQGTYGYTF. As DNA, the CDR3 is TGCGCCAGCAGCTCCGGGACACAGGGAACCTATGGCTACACCTTC.

The gene calls are TRBV7-3 and TRBJ2-3, with D tentatively TRBD1 (6 bases). This CDR3 region has 15 residues. Germline CDR1 is SGHTA and CDR2 is FQGTGA. V lost 5 bases and J 6 bases, leaving 18 bases between the germline ends. CDR3 residues: CASSPTGQPVDTQYF. In DNA form, the CDR3 reads TGTGCCAGCAGCCCGACTGGACAGCCAGTGGATACGCAGTATTTT.

The chain employs TRBV5-1 and TRBJ1-5; no reliable D call. Looked up from germline, CDR1 is SGHRS and CDR2 is YFSETQ. CDR3 length: 15 residues. Between the trimmed V and J ends, which lost 4 bases and 2 bases, there was a span of 13 bases. The chain's CDR3 is CASSLTPLGNQPQHF. The CDR3 region has the DNA TGCGCCAGCAGCCTGACACCCTTGGGCAATCAGCCCCAGCATTTT. Full variable domain (outside the CDR3, taken from reference TRBV5-1 and TRBJ1-5): KAGVTQTPRYLIKTRGQQVTLSCSPISGHRSVSWYQQTPGQGLQFLFEYFSETQRNKGNFPGRFSGRQFSNSRSEMNVSTLELGDSALYLCASSLTPLGNQPQHFGDGTRLSIL.

CDR3 bases: TGTGCCAGCAGCCCGCCGACAGGGCGCCCCTACGAGCAGTACTTC. Amino acids: CASSPPTGRPYEQYF. The chain joins TRBV7-9 to TRBJ2-5; the match to TRBD1 covers 7 bases. The end of the DNA is better explained by TRBJ2-7, so the J call may be wrong. The germline V gene has CDR1 SEHNR and CDR2 FQNEAQ (reference sequence). The CDR3 is 15 residues long.

This chain uses TRBV6-5 with TRBJ1-5, with TRBD1 matching over 10 bases. Per the germline V gene, CDR1 is MNHEY and CDR2 is SVGAGI. CDR3 length equals 14 residues. Trimming cost V 4 bases and J 7 bases; bases outside gene matches: 4. In DNA form, the CDR3 reads TGTGCCAGCAGTTTAGGACAGGGGGTGCAGCCCCAGCATTTT. Protein sequence: CASSLGQGVQPQHF.

The rearrangement links TRBV2 to TRBJ2-7, with 7 bases lining up with TRBD2. The CDR3 is 14 residues long. V was clipped by 10 bases and J by 2 bases; unmatched bases: 11. Germline V gives CDR1 SNHLY, CDR2 FYNNEI. The CDR3 DNA reads as TGTGCCACCTCGTCAGAGGGAGGGCCCTACGAGCAGTACTTC. Translation: CATSSEGGPYEQYF.

V is TRBV10-3 and J is TRBJ1-2, with D possibly TRBD1 on 6 matching bases. This CDR3 spans 14 amino acids. Trimming pared 4 bases from V and 0 bases from J, leaving 9 bases between. The germline V gene has CDR1 ENHRY and CDR2 SYGVKD. The CDR3 coding sequence is TGTGCCATCAGTGTGGGGGCCTCTAACTATGGCTACACCTTC. It yields the protein CAISVGASNYGYTF.

CDR3 in amino acids: CASSLVSGTGFEKLFF. CDR3 bases: TGCGCCAGCAGCTTGGTGTCCGGGACAGGGTTTGAAAAACTGTTTTTT. V usage is TRBV5-1 and J usage is TRBJ1-4; 9 bases map to TRBD1. The CDR3 has 16 amino acids. Per the germline V gene, CDR1 is SGHRS and CDR2 is YFSETQ. After removal of 0 bases from V and 7 bases from J, the junction contained 7 bases not matched to a gene.

This clone came up once. The V and J genes are TRBV28 and TRBJ1-5; D unclear. This CDR3 has 15 residues. Germline CDR1 and CDR2: MDHEN and SYDVKM. Trimming left V 3 bases short and J 0 bases short, with 9 bases between. In DNA, the CDR3 is TGTGCCAGCAGTTTCACAGACTATAGCAATCAGCCCCAGCATTTT. It yields the protein CASSFTDYSNQPQHF.

This clone was seen a single time. V and J are TRBV27 and TRBJ2-5, with 7 bases lining up with TRBD2. Germline CDR1 and CDR2: MNHEY and SMNVEV (reference sequence). The CDR3 loop spans 15 amino acids. The junction had 11 bases not matched to a gene; V was cut back by 6 bases and J by 4 bases. This CDR3 reads CASRPLGRTRETQYF. CDR3 coding DNA: TGTGCCAGCAGACCCCTTGGGCGGACTAGAGAGACCCAGTACTTC.

The genes are TRBV19 and TRBJ2-7, with TRBD1 matching over 8 bases. The J segment lost 0 bases and the V segment lost 4 bases, leaving 5 bases of the junction unmatched. The CDR3 covers 15 residues. Germline CDR1 reads LNHDA; CDR2 reads SQIVND (reference sequence). The chain's CDR3 is CASSTQGAGSYEQYF. The CDR3 nucleotides are TGTGCCAGTAGTACGCAGGGGGCAGGCTCCTACGAGCAGTACTTC.

This chain connects TRBV27 to TRBJ1-1; possible D gene TRBD1, 5 bases. With 8 bases removed from V and 5 bases from J, the gap between germline ends came to 12 bases. This CDR3 comprises 12 residues. Germline V gene data show CDR1 as MNHEY and CDR2 as SMNVEV (reference sequence). CDR3 loop: CASSTPGTEAFF. DNA of the CDR3: TGTGCCAGCTCGACGCCAGGGACTGAAGCTTTCTTT.

This chain connects TRBV7-2 to TRBJ2-1; 8 bases agree with TRBD2. From germline, CDR1 is SGHTA and CDR2 FQGNSA. V lost 5 bases to trimming and J lost 6 bases; unmatched junction nucleotides: 9. This CDR3 has 15 residues. The DNA for the CDR3 is TGTGCCAGCAGCCATGGAGCGGGAGTAGGCAATGAGCAGTTCTTC. This codes for CASSHGAGVGNEQFF.

Only a few counts were recorded for this clone. The sample contains more than one DNA sequence encoding this CDR3. The chain couples TRBV5-1 to TRBJ2-2; no firm D call. V was pared by 0 bases and J by 1 base, with 4 bases between. Per germline, CDR1 SGHRS and CDR2 YFSETQ. There are 14 residues in the CDR3. CDR3 sequence: CASSLEGNTGELFF. CDR3 DNA: TGCGCCAGCAGCTTGGAAGGGAACACCGGGGAGCTGTTTTTT.